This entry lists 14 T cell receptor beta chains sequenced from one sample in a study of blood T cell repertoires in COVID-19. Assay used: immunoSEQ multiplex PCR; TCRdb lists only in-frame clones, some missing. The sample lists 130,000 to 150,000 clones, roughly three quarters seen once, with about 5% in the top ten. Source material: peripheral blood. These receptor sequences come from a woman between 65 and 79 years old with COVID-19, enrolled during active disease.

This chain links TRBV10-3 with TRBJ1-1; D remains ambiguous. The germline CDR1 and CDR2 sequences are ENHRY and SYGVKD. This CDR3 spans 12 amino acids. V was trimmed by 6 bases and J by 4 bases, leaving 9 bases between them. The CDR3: CAIRDSVTEAFF. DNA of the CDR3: TGTGCCATCAGGGACTCTGTCACTGAAGCTTTCTTT.

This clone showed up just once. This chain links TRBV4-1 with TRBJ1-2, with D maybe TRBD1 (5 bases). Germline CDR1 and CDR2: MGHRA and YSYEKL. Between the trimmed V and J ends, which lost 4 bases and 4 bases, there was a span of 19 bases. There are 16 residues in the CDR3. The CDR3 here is CASSPGQAGPGYGYTF. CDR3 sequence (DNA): TGCGCCAGCAGCCCGGGGCAGGCGGGGCCTGGCTATGGCTACACCTTC.

CDR3 DNA: TGTGCCTGGATGGCTAGGGGGCGGAACACTGAAGCTTTCTTT. Protein product: CAWMARGRNTEAFF. The V and J genes are TRBV30 and TRBJ1-1; TRBD1 matches at 7 bases. Germline V gene sequence: CDR1 GTSNPN, CDR2 SVGIG (reference sequence). Trimming took 4 bases from V and 1 from J; bases not matched to a gene: 6. The CDR3 runs to 14 residues.

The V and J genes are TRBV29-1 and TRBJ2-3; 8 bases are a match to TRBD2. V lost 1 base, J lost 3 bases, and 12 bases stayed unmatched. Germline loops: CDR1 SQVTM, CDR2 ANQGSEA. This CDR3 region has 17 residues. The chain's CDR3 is CSVEGFERGRKTDTQYF. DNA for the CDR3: TGCAGCGTTGAAGGTTTCGAGCGGGGGCGTAAGACAGATACGCAGTATTTT.

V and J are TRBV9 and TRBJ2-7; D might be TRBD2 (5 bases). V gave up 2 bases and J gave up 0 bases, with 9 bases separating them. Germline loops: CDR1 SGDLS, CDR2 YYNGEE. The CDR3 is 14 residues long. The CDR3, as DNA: TGTGCCAGCAGCGTTAGCGCTAGCTCCTACGAGCAGTACTTC. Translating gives CASSVSASSYEQYF.

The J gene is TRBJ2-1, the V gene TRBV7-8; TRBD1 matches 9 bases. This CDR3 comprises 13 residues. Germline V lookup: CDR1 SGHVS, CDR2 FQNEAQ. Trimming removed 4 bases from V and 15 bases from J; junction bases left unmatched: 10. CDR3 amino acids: CASSSIPDRGLFF. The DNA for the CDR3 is TGTGCCAGCAGCTCAATACCCGACAGGGGGTTGTTCTTC.

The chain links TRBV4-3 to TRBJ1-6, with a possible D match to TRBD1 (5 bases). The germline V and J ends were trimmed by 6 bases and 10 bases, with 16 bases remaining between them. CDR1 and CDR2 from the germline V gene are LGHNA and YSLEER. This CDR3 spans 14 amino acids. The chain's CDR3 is CASRRGAPTSPLHF. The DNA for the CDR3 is TGCGCCAGCAGACGTGGGGCGCCAACCTCACCCCTCCACTTT.

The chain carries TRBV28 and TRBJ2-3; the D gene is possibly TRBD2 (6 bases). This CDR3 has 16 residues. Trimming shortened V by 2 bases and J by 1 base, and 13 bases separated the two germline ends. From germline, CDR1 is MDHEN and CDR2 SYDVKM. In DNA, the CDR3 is TGTGCCAGCAGTTTAAATGGGGGGACGGGCACAGATACGCAGTATTTT. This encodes CASSLNGGTGTDTQYF.

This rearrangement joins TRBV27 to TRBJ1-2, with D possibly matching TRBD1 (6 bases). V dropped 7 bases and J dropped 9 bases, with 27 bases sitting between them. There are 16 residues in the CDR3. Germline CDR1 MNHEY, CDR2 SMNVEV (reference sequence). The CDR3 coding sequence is TGTGCCAGCACCGGCTTAGGAGTACAGGGTCGGGTTCGCTACACCTTC. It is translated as CASTGLGVQGRVRYTF.

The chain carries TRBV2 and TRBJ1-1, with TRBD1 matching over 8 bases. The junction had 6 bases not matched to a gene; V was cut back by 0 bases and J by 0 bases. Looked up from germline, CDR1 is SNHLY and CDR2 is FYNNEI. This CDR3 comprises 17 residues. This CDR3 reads CASSEARDRSLNTEAFF. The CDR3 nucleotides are TGTGCCAGCAGTGAAGCGCGGGACAGGTCCCTGAACACTGAAGCTTTCTTT.

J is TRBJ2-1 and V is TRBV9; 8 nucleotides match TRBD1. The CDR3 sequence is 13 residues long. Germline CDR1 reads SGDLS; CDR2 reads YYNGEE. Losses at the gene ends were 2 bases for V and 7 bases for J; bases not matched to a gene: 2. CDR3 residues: CASSVGQANEQFF. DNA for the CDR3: TGTGCCAGCAGCGTGGGACAGGCGAATGAGCAGTTCTTC.

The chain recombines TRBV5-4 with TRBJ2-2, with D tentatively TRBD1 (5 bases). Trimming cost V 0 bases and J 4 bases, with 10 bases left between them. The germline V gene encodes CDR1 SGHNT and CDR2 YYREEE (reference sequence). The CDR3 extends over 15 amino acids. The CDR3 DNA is TGTGCCAGCAGCTTGGAAGGGGTCCTCACCGGGGAGCTGTTTTTT. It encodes CASSLEGVLTGELFF. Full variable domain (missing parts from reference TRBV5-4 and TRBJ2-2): ETGVTQSPTHLIKTRGQQVTLRCSSQSGHNTVSWYQQALGQGPQFIFQYYREEENGRGNFPPRFSGLQFPNYSSELNVNALELDDSALYLCASSLEGVLTGELFFGEGSRLTVL.

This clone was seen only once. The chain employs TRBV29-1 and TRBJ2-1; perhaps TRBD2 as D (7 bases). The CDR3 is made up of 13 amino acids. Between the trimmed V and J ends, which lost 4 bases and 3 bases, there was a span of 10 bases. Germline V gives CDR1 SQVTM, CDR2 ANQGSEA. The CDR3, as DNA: TGCAGCGTTGGGGGAGGGGGCTACAATGAGCAGTTCTTC. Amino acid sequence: CSVGGGGYNEQFF.

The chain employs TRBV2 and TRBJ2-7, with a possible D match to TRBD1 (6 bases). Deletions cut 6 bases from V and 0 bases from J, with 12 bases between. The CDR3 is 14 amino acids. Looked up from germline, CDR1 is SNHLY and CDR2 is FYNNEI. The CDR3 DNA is TGTGCCAGCAGCCGGGACACCTACTCCTACGAGCAGTACTTC. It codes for CASSRDTYSYEQYF.